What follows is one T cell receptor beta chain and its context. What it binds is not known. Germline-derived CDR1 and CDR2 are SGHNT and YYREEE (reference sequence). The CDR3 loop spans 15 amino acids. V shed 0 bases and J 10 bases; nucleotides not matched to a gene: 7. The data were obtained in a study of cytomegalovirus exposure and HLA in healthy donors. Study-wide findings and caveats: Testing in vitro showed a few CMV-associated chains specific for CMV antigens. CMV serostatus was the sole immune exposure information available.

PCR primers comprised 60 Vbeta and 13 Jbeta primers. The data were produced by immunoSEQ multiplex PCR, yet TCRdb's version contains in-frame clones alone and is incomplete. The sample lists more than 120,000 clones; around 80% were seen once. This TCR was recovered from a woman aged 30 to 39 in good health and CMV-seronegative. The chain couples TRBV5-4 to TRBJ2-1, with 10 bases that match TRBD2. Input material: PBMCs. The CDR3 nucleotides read TGTGCCAGCAGCTTGGGCCTAGCGGGAGTATACGAGCAGTTCTTC. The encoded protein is CASSLGLAGVYEQFF. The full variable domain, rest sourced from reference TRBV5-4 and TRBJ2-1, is ETGVTQSPTHLIKTRGQQVTLRCSSQSGHNTVSWYQQALGQGPQFIFQYYREEENGRGNFPPRFSGLQFPNYSSELNVNALELDDSALYLCASSLGLAGVYEQFFGPGTRLTVL.